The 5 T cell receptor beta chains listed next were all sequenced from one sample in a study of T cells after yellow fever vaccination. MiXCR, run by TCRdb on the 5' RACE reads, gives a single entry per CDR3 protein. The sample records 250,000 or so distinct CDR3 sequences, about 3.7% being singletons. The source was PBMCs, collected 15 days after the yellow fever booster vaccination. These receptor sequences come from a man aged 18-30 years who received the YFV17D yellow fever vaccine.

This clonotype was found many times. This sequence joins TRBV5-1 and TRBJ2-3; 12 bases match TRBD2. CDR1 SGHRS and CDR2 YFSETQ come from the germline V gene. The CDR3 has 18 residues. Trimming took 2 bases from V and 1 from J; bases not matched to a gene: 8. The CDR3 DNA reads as TGCGCCAGCAGCTTCCTAGCGGGGGGGCCAGGGGGCACAGATACGCAGTATTTT. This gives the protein CASSFLAGGPGGTDTQYF.

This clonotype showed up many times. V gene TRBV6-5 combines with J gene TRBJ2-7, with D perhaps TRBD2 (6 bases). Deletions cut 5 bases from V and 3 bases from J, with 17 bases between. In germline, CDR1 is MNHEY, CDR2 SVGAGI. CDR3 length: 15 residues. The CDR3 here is CASSAARGSHYEQYV. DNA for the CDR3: TGTGCCAGCAGTGCCGCACGGGGGTCACACTACGAGCAGTACGTC.

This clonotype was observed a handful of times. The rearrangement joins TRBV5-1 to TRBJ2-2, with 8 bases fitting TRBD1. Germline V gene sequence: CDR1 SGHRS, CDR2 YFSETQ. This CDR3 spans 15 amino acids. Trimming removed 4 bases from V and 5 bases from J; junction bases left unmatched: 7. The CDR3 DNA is TGCGCCAGCAGCCCAGACAGGGGAAATACCGGGGAGCTGTTTTTT. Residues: CASSPDRGNTGELFF.

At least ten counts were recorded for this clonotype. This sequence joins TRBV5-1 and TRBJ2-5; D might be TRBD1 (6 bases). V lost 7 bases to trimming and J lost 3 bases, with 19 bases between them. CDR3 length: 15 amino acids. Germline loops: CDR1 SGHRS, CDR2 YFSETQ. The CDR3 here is CASSLGRGGEETQYF. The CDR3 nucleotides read TGCGCCAGCTCCTTGGGCCGAGGGGGAGAAGAGACCCAGTACTTC.

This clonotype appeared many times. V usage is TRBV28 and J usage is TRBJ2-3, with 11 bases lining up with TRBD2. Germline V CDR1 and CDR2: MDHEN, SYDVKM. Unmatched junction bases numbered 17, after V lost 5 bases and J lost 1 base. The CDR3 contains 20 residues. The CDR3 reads CASSPGPRTSGPAGTDTQYF. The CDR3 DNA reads TGTGCCAGCAGTCCAGGACCTCGGACTAGCGGGCCGGCGGGCACAGATACGCAGTATTTT.